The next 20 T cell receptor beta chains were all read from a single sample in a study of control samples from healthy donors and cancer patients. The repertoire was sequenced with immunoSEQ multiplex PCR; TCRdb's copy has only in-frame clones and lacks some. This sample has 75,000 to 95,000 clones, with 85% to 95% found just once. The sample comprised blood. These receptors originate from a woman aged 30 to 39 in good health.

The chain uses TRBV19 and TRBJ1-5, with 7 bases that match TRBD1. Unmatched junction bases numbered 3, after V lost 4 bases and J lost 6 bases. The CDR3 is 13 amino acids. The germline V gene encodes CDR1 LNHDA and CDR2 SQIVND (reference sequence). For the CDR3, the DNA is TGTGCCAGTAGTAGAGGGGGCAGTCAGCCCCAGCATTTT. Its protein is CASSRGGSQPQHF.

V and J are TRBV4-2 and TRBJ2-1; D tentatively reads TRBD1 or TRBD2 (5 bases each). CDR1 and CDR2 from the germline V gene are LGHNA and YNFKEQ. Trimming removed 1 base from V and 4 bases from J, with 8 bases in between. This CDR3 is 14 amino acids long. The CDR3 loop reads CASSQVGAYNEQFF. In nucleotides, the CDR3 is TGTGCCAGCAGCCAAGTCGGGGCATACAATGAGCAGTTCTTC.

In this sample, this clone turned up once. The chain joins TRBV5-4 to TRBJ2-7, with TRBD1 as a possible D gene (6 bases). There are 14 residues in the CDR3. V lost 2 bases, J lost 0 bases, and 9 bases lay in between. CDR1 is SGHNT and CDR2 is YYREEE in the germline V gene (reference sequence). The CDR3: CASSLQGTSYEQYF. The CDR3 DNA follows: TGTGCCAGCAGCTTACAGGGTACCTCCTACGAGCAGTACTTC.

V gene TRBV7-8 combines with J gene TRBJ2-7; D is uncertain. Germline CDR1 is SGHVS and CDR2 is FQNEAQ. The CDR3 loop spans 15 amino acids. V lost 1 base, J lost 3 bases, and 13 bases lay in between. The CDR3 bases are TGTGCCAGCAGCTTAGTTGGGTCTCCTTACTACGAGCAGTACTTC. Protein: CASSLVGSPYYEQYF. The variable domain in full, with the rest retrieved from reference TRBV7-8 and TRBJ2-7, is GAGVSQSPRYKVAKRGQDVALRCDPISGHVSLFWYQQALGQGPEFLTYFQNEAQLDKSGLPSDRFFAERPEGSVSTLKIQRTQQEDSAVYLCASSLVGSPYYEQYFGPGTRLTVT.

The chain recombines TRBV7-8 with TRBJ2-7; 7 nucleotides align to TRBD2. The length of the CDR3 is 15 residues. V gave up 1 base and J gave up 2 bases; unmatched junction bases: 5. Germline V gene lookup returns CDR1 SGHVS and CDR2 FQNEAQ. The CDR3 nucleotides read TGTGCCAGCAGCTTAGTGGCGGGAGACCCCTACGAGCAGTACTTC. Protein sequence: CASSLVAGDPYEQYF.

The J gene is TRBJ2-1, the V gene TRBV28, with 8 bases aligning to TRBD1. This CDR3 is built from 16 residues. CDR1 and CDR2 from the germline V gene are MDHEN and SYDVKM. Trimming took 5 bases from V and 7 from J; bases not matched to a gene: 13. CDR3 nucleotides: TGTGCCAGCAGTCCAGCAAACACAGGGGGTGGGAATGAGCAGTTCTTC. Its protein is CASSPANTGGGNEQFF.

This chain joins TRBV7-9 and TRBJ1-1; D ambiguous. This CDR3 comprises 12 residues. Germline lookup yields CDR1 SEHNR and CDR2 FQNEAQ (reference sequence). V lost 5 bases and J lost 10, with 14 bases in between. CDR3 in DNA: TGTGCCAGCAGCCCGCAGGACCCGACAGCTTTCTTT. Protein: CASSPQDPTAFF.

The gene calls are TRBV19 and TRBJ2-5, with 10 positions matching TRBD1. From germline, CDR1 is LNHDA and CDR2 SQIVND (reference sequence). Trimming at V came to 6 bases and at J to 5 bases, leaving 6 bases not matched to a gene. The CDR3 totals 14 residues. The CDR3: CASSQGQGRETQYF. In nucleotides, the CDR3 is TGTGCCAGTAGCCAGGGACAGGGGAGGGAGACCCAGTACTTC. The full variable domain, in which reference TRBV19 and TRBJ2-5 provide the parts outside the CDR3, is DGGITQSPKYLFRKEGQNVTLSCEQNLNHDAMYWYRQDPGQGLRLIYYSQIVNDFQKGDIAEGYSVSREKKESFPLTVTSAQKNPTAFYLCASSQGQGRETQYFGPGTRLLVL.

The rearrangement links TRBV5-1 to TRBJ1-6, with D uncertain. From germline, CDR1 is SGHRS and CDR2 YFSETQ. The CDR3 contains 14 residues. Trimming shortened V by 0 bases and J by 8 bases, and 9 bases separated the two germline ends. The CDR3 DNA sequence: TGCGCCAGCAGCTTGGAAGGGAGGGATTCACCCCTCCACTTT. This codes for CASSLEGRDSPLHF.

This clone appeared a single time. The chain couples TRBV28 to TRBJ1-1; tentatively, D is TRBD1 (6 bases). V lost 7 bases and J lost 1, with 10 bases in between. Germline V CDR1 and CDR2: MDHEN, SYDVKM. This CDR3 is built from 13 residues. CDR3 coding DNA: TGTGCCAGCACGGGACACCAGAACACTGAAGCTTTCTTT. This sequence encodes CASTGHQNTEAFF.

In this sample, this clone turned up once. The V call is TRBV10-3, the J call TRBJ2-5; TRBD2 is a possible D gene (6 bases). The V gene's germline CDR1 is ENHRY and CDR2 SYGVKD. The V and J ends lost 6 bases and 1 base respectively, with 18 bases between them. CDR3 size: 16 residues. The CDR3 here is CAISPAGTLRQETQYF. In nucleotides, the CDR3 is TGTGCCATCAGCCCCGCCGGGACTCTACGCCAAGAGACCCAGTACTTC.

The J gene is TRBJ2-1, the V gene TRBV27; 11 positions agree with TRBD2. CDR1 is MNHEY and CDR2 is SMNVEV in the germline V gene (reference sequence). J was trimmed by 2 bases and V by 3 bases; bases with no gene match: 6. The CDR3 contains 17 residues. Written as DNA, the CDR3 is TGTGCCAGCAGTTTCCGACTAGCGGGATTCACCTACAATGAGCAGTTCTTC. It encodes CASSFRLAGFTYNEQFF.

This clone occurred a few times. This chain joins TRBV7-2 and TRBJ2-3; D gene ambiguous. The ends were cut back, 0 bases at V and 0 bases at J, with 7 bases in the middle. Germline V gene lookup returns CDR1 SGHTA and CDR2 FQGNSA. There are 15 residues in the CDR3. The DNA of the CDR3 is TGTGCCAGCAGCTTAGCGACCCTGAGCACAGATACGCAGTATTTT. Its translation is CASSLATLSTDTQYF.

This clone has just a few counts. The CDR3 protein is CASSLKRTQDTQYF. DNA of the CDR3: TGTGCCAGCAGCTTAAAACGGACACAAGATACGCAGTATTTT. J is TRBJ2-3 and V is TRBV7-8, with a possible D match to TRBD1 (5 bases). The CDR3 is 14 amino acids. V was pared by 2 bases and J by 5 bases, with 11 bases between. Germline-derived CDR1 and CDR2 are SGHVS and FQNEAQ.

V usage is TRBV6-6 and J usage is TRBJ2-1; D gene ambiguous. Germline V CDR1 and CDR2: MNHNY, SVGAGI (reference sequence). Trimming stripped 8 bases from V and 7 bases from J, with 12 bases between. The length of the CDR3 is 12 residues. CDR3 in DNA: TGTGCCAGCTGCTCGGCTTCTAATGAGCAGTTCTTC. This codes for CASCSASNEQFF.

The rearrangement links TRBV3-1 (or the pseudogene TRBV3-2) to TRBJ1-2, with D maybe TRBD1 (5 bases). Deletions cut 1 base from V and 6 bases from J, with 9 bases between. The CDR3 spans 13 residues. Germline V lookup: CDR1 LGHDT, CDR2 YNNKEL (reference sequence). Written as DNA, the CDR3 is TGTGCCAGCAGCCAAGTTCAGGGAGATGGCTACACCTTC. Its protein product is CASSQVQGDGYTF.

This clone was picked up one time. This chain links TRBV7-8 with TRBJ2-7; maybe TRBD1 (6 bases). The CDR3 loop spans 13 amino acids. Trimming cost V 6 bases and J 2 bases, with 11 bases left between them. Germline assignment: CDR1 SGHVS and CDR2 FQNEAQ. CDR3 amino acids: CASRSTGPYEQYF. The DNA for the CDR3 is TGTGCCAGCAGATCGACAGGACCCTACGAGCAGTACTTC.

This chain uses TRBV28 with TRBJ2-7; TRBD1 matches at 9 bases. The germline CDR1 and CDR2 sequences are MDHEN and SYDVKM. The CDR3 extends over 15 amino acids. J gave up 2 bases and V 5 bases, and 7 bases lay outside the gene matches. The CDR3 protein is CASSSKQGATYEQYF. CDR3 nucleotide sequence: TGTGCCAGCAGTAGTAAACAGGGGGCTACCTACGAGCAGTACTTC. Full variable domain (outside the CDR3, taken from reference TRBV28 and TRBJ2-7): DVKVTQSSRYLVKRTGEKVFLECVQDMDHENMFWYRQDPGLGLRLIYFSYDVKMKEKGDIPEGYSVSREKKERFSLILESASTNQTSMYLCASSSKQGATYEQYFGPGTRLTVT.

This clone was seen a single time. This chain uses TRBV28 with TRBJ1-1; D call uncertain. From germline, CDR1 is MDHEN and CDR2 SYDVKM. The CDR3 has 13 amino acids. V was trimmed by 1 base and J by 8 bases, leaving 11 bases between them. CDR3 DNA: TGTGCCAGCAGTTTATTAAACAGCATAGAAGCTTTCTTT. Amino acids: CASSLLNSIEAFF.

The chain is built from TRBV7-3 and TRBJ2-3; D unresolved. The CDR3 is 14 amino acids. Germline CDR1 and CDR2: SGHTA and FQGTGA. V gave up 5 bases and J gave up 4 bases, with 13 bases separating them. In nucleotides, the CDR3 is TGTGCCAGCAGCCTAGGGCCTGCTTCAGATACGCAGTATTTT. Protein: CASSLGPASDTQYF.